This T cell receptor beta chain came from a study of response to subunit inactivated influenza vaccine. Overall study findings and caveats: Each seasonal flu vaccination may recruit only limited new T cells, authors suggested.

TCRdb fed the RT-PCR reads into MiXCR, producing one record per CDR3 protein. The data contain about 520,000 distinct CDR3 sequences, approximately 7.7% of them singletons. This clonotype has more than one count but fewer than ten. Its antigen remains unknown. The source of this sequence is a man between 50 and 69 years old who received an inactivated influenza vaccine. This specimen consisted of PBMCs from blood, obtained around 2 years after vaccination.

CDR3 loop: CASSVEGRANYGYTF. In nucleotides, the CDR3 is TGTGCCAGCAGCGTAGAGGGCAGAGCTAACTATGGCTACACCTTC. The chain has TRBV9 and TRBJ1-2; D is undetermined. Per the germline V gene, CDR1 is SGDLS and CDR2 is YYNGEE. CDR3 length: 15 residues. The germline V and J ends were trimmed by 0 bases and 0 bases, with 9 bases remaining between them.